The 4 T cell receptor beta chains listed next were all sequenced from one sample in a study of cytomegalovirus exposure and HLA in healthy donors. The PCR used 60 Vbeta and 13 Jbeta primers. Clones were sequenced by immunoSEQ multiplex PCR, and TCRdb holds only the in-frame ones, with some missing. The sample records 90,000 to 140,000 clones, 12% to 15% being singletons. The sequenced sample was PBMCs. These receptors were obtained from a female donor in good health and CMV-seronegative.

This clone was observed a few times. The chain carries TRBV6-5 and TRBJ1-6; TRBD1 agrees at 7 bases. This CDR3 has 15 residues. Looked up from germline, CDR1 is MNHEY and CDR2 is SVGAGI. Trimming cost V 2 bases and J 6 bases; bases outside gene matches: 4. The CDR3 DNA is TGTGCCAGCAGTTACGAGGACAGGTTTAATTCACCCCTCCACTTT. It is translated as CASSYEDRFNSPLHF.

This clone appeared a few times. The gene calls are TRBV6-6 and TRBJ1-2; TRBD1 matches 7 bases. CDR3 length: 12 residues. In germline, CDR1 is MNHNY, CDR2 SVGAGI (reference sequence). V dropped 6 bases and J dropped 8; count of bases not matched to a gene: 6. This chain's CDR3 is CASRGGGDGYTF. The CDR3 DNA follows: TGTGCCAGCAGAGGAGGGGGCGACGGCTACACCTTC.

This clone appeared a few times. The chain employs TRBV28 and TRBJ2-7; 10 nucleotides align to TRBD2. V shed 2 bases and J 3 bases; nucleotides not matched to a gene: 1. This CDR3 region has 14 residues. Germline-derived CDR1 and CDR2 are MDHEN and SYDVKM. CDR3 DNA: TGTGCCAGCAGTTTACTAGCGGGAGACTACGAGCAGTACTTC. Its protein product is CASSLLAGDYEQYF.

This clone was seen many times. This chain joins TRBV19 and TRBJ2-4, with D perhaps matching TRBD1 (6 bases). V was clipped by 9 bases and J by 6 bases, with 15 bases between them. The CDR3 spans 13 residues. Germline V gives CDR1 LNHDA, CDR2 SQIVND (reference sequence). Written as DNA, the CDR3 is TGTGCCAGCGGACAGTCTACGATAAACATTCAGTACTTC. Its translation: CASGQSTINIQYF.